This TCR beta chain came from a study of blood T cell repertoires in COVID-19 (TCRdb year 2020). A note on the overall study: Samples from collaborators originated in the United States, Italy and Spain and spanned both the acute and convalescent phases of COVID-19. Subjects who had been exposed to COVID-19, were actively infected with it, or had recovered from it provided the deeply sampled blood TCRbeta repertoires that made up the dataset. The sample metadata nearly always contained a de-identified subject ID, COVID-19 status, age in years and sex. The samples were drawn from the first 160 participants of the ongoing ImmuneRACE study and from some 1,300 subjects provided by 6 global collaborators. The repertoires were released in a freely available public database meant as a resource for research on the immune response to SARS-CoV-2. Where HLA class I and class II types were available, the types were taken from metadata supplied by the sample provider, not from assay-based typing. The prospective study material was composed of cDNA or gDNA derived from T cells, B-cell-depleted T cells, or PBMCs. Study-wide findings and limitations: Clinical and demographic metadata were provided uncurated, with the amount varying by source and participant.

Participants in the prospective study were enrolled through a virtual design, were aged about 18 to 100 years, and lived in roughly 24 United States geographic areas. To assign participants to cohorts, the prospective study relied on clinical history that participants themselves reported in a screening survey and a study questionnaire. In the prospective study, whole blood, serum and a nasopharyngeal or oropharyngeal swab were collected from each participant by mobile phlebotomists. Participants in the prospective study had the option to provide additional blood draws and questionnaires over a roughly 2-month period. Blood samples from the prospective study were shipped frozen or at room temperature prior to DNA extraction. V was cut back by 2 bases and J by 5 bases, leaving a gap of 21 bases between them. The CDR3 sequence holds 17 residues, the cysteine and phenylalanine included. The entry retains the CDR3 DNA only, 51 bases that are in frame from base 1. The CDR1 and CDR2 encoded by the germline V gene are ENHRY and SYGVKD.

TCRbeta CDR3 regions were amplified from genomic DNA using the immunoSEQ Assay, a bias-controlled multiplex PCR. In the source study's methods: The number of nucleated cells in each sample was estimated by amplification of reference gene primers within the assay. To quantify the absolute abundance of each unique TCRbeta CDR3 rearrangement, sequence reads were collapsed and filtered. For each sample, productive Simpson clonality was calculated by taking the square root of Simpson's diversity index across productive rearrangements. TCRdb retrieved this table from immuneACCESS and kept in-frame rearrangements only. Not all clones are present; in checked studies, unresolved V genes account for under half, and no reason is known for the remainder. D and trimming were read from the DNA, whereas the V and J calls and clone size are those reported in that table. The sample data list about 480,000 clones, and 70% to 90% of these were observed just once. Of the sample, just under 2% is held by the ten largest clones.

With respect to this clone: The specificity of this receptor is unknown. No base quality values were provided; no much bigger clone lies one nucleotide off.

The sequence links TRBV10-3 to TRBJ1-2, with TRBD1 as a weak D call on 5 bases. The source of this sequence is a woman aged 18-35 years with acute COVID-19. Sequencing was performed on PBMCs or T cells enriched from blood (not recorded which). The CDR3 is CAISEPTRRGREYGYTF. The bases are TGTGCCATCAGTGAGCCGACTCGCCGGGGGAGAGAGTATGGCTACACCTTC.